The next 26 T cell receptor beta chains were all read from a single sample in a study of vaccination effects on CD4 cells after COVID-19. Subsequent to 10 days of culture, CD4+ T cells were isolated. Clones were sequenced by immunoSEQ multiplex PCR, and TCRdb holds only the in-frame ones, with some missing. Here the sample spans about 38,000 clones, around 76% being singletons. No antigen is known for these receptors. The starting material was CD4+ T cells from PBMCs cultured without peptide, obtained before COVID-19 vaccination. The receptors stem from a human donor who received a COVID-19 vaccine.

The table lists this clone with a count of one. CDR3 protein: CAWSARGASTEAFF. The CDR3 coding sequence is TGTGCCTGGAGTGCTAGGGGGGCGAGCACTGAAGCTTTCTTT. The chain joins TRBV30 to TRBJ1-1; possible D gene TRBD1, 6 bases. V lost 1 base to trimming and J lost 4 bases, with 13 bases between them. Germline V CDR1 and CDR2: GTSNPN, SVGIG (reference sequence). The length of the CDR3 is 14 residues.

The chain is built from TRBV18 and TRBJ1-1; TRBD1 is a possible D gene (5 bases). The germline V gene has CDR1 KGHSH and CDR2 LQKENI. The CDR3 consists of 14 residues. V lost 3 bases to trimming and J lost 1 base, with 9 bases between them. The CDR3 region is CASSPARGNTEAFF. For the CDR3, the DNA is TGTGCCAGCTCACCGGCTAGGGGGAACACTGAAGCTTTCTTT. Filled out from reference TRBV18 and TRBJ1-1, the complete variable domain reads NAGVMQNPRHLVRRRGQEARLRCSPMKGHSHVYWYRQLPEEGLKFMVYLQKENIIDESGMPKERFSAEFPKEGPSILRIQQVVRGDSAAYFCASSPARGNTEAFFGQGTRLTVV.

The J gene is TRBJ2-5, the V gene TRBV6-5; D is ambiguous. This CDR3 is 15 amino acids long. V shed 0 bases and J shed 5 bases, with 13 bases lying between them. Germline CDR1 MNHEY, CDR2 SVGAGI. This CDR3 is CASSYSGSRAETQYF. DNA for the CDR3: TGTGCCAGCAGTTACTCCGGCTCACGGGCCGAGACCCAGTACTTC.

The chain uses TRBV3-1 (or the pseudogene TRBV3-2) and TRBJ1-1; D call uncertain. The CDR3 loop spans 12 amino acids. Germline CDR1 is LGHDT and CDR2 is YNNKEL (reference sequence). Trimming cost V 5 bases and J 3 bases, with 7 bases left between them. As DNA, the CDR3 is TGTGCCAGCAGCTACCGGGACACTGAAGCTTTCTTT. This sequence encodes CASSYRDTEAFF.

This clone was seen only a few times. CDR3 DNA: TGTGCCAGCAGCTTAGCGGAGGGGTTCGGGGAGCTGTTTTTT. This sequence encodes CASSLAEGFGELFF. The rearrangement uses TRBV7-9 and TRBJ2-2; a possible D gene is TRBD2 (6 bases). V was shortened by 0 bases and J by 7 bases, with 9 bases between the two germline ends. The CDR3 covers 14 residues. Germline V gene data show CDR1 as SEHNR and CDR2 as FQNEAQ (reference sequence).

The chain is built from TRBV4-1 and TRBJ1-2; possible D gene TRBD1, 5 bases. CDR3 size: 15 residues. Germline CDR1 is MGHRA and CDR2 is YSYEKL. Trimming removed 4 bases at V and 2 bases at J, with 14 bases between. Here the CDR3 DNA reads TGCGCCAGCAGCCCTCGGACCGGGGGAAACTATGGCTACACCTTC. The encoded protein is CASSPRTGGNYGYTF.

The chain uses TRBV19 and TRBJ2-5; 7 positions agree with TRBD2. The CDR3 loop spans 15 amino acids. Germline-derived CDR1 and CDR2 are LNHDA and SQIVND (reference sequence). J lost 5 bases, V lost 6 bases, and 12 bases had no gene match. The CDR3 DNA reads TGTGCCAGTAGCCAGCAATTCGGGGGGATGGAGACCCAGTACTTC. Translating it yields CASSQQFGGMETQYF.

The chain employs TRBV5-1 and TRBJ1-3; D is undetermined. The CDR3 sequence is 15 residues long. Germline CDR1 and CDR2: SGHRS and YFSETQ. Deletions cut 3 bases from V and 0 bases from J, with 10 bases between. The CDR3 is CASSYGVPSGNTIYF. DNA of the CDR3: TGCGCCAGCAGCTACGGGGTCCCCTCTGGAAACACCATATATTTT.

The chain uses TRBV28 and TRBJ1-1; 7 bases are shared with TRBD1. The junction had 4 bases not matched to a gene; V was cut back by 3 bases and J by 3 bases. The germline gives CDR1 MDHEN, CDR2 SYDVKM. The CDR3 is 14 residues long. CDR3 DNA sequence: TGTGCCAGCAGTTTGTGGCAGGGGGACACTGAAGCTTTCTTT. Its translation is CASSLWQGDTEAFF.

V usage is TRBV11-2 and J usage is TRBJ2-5; 9 bases match TRBD2. The CDR3 runs to 14 residues. The germline CDR1 and CDR2 sequences are SGHAT and FQNNGV. The V gene end was trimmed by 5 bases and the J gene end by 3 bases; junction bases not matched to a gene: 4. In nucleotides, the CDR3 is TGTGCCAGCAGCCAGGCGGGGGGGGAAGAGACCCAGTACTTC. The encoded protein is CASSQAGGEETQYF.

The V and J genes are TRBV4-2 and TRBJ1-1; D possibly corresponds to TRBD1 (6 bases). Trimming removed 0 bases at V and 4 bases at J, with 9 bases between. CDR1 is LGHNA, CDR2 YNFKEQ, per germline. The CDR3 totals 14 residues. The CDR3 protein is CASSQEKGVTEAFF. CDR3 nucleotide sequence: TGTGCCAGCAGCCAAGAAAAGGGGGTCACTGAAGCTTTCTTT.

This chain joins TRBV7-2 and TRBJ2-7, with D uncertain. V was clipped by 3 bases and J by 2 bases, with 8 bases between them. The CDR3 extends over 13 amino acids. CDR1 and CDR2 (germline): SGHTA, FQGNSA. CDR3 DNA sequence: TGTGCCAGCAGCTTCAACATAGCCTACGAGCAGTACGTC. This gives the protein CASSFNIAYEQYV.

The chain links TRBV4-1 to TRBJ1-4; 10 positions match TRBD1. The length of the CDR3 is 17 residues. Germline V gene data show CDR1 as MGHRA and CDR2 as YSYEKL. J gave up 1 base and V 1 base, and 3 bases lay outside the gene matches. Written as DNA, the CDR3 is TGCGCCAGCAGCCAAGGGGACAGGGGACGAACTAATGAAAAACTGTTTTTT. It codes for CASSQGDRGRTNEKLFF.

J is TRBJ1-5 and V is TRBV24-1; TRBD1 matches at 9 bases. The germline gives CDR1 KGHDR, CDR2 SFDVKD. The length of the CDR3 is 16 residues. After removal of 4 bases from V and 3 bases from J, the junction contained 6 bases not matched to a gene. The CDR3 spells CATSERDRDFNQPQHF. The CDR3 DNA reads as TGTGCCACCAGTGAAAGGGACAGGGACTTCAATCAGCCCCAGCATTTT.

The V and J genes are TRBV4-1 and TRBJ1-4, with 7 bases lining up with TRBD1. The CDR3 has 15 amino acids. Germline loops: CDR1 MGHRA, CDR2 YSYEKL. J lost 6 bases, V lost 3 bases, and 7 bases had no gene match. The CDR3 DNA is TGCGCCAGCAGCCAGGTCTGGGACAGCTATGAAAAACTGTTTTTT. Translating gives CASSQVWDSYEKLFF.

The chain combines TRBV9 with TRBJ2-3, with D possibly being TRBD1 (5 bases). CDR3 length: 13 residues. V gave up 4 bases and J gave up 8 bases, with 14 bases separating them. Germline-derived CDR1 and CDR2 are SGDLS and YYNGEE. CDR3 sequence (DNA): TGTGCCAGCAGCCCCCAGAGCCAGGGTACGCAGTATTTT. It translates to CASSPQSQGTQYF.

The rearrangement links TRBV12-5 to TRBJ1-2; D not resolved. Germline V gene lookup returns CDR1 LGHNT and CDR2 FRNRAP. This CDR3 has 14 residues. V was pared by 4 bases and J by 8 bases, with 17 bases between. CDR3 bases: TGTGCTAGTGGTTCCGAACCAGGCCTCGGGGGCTACACCTTC. It is translated as CASGSEPGLGGYTF.

The chain employs TRBV7-2 and TRBJ2-5; D might be TRBD1 or TRBD2, each matching 5 bases. Germline CDR1 and CDR2: SGHTA and FQGNSA. The CDR3 is made up of 18 amino acids. Trimming stripped 1 base from V and 7 bases from J, with 25 bases between. The CDR3: CASSLVQSRVGPQGTQYF. The CDR3 region has the DNA TGTGCCAGCAGCTTAGTACAGTCGAGGGTTGGCCCCCAGGGGACCCAGTACTTC.

The V gene is TRBV7-2, the J gene TRBJ2-2; D gene uncertain. With 6 bases removed from V and 1 base from J, the gap between germline ends came to 6 bases. Germline loops: CDR1 SGHTA, CDR2 FQGNSA. This CDR3 has 13 amino acids. The CDR3 sequence: CASSTRNTGELFF. The DNA of the CDR3 is TGTGCCAGCAGTACACGGAACACCGGGGAGCTGTTTTTT.

The V call is TRBV28, the J call TRBJ2-3; D is possibly TRBD1 or TRBD2 (6 bases each). CDR3 size: 15 residues. The germline gives CDR1 MDHEN, CDR2 SYDVKM. The V end lost 8 bases, the J end lost 3 bases, and 18 bases lay between the germline ends. CDR3 nucleotides: TGTGCCAGCTCCCCGCCGGGGGCGAATACAGATACGCAGTATTTT. This translates into CASSPPGANTDTQYF.

The V call is TRBV2, the J call TRBJ1-5; TRBD1 agrees at 7 bases. J was trimmed by 1 base and V by 0 bases; bases with no gene match: 3. CDR3 length equals 16 residues. Per germline, CDR1 SNHLY and CDR2 FYNNEI. The CDR3 region is CASSEAPGQSNQPQHF. The DNA for the CDR3 is TGTGCCAGCAGTGAAGCGCCGGGACAGAGCAATCAGCCCCAGCATTTT.

The chain joins TRBV6-5 to TRBJ1-4, with TRBD1 as a possible D gene (5 bases). The CDR3 loop spans 15 amino acids. Germline V gene lookup returns CDR1 MNHEY and CDR2 SVGAGI. Between the trimmed V and J ends, which lost 6 bases and 6 bases, there was a span of 17 bases. Here the CDR3 DNA reads TGTGCCAGCAGCCACTGGGGACCAACGGATGAAAAACTGTTTTTT. It codes for CASSHWGPTDEKLFF.

J is TRBJ2-3 and V is TRBV5-8; 9 nucleotides line up with TRBD2. Germline-derived CDR1 and CDR2 are SGHTS and YDEGEE. Trimming removed 7 bases from V and 5 bases from J; junction bases left unmatched: 14. The CDR3 sequence is 16 residues long. The CDR3 spells CASPSWGGGALDTQYF. As DNA, the CDR3 is TGTGCCAGCCCCTCCTGGGGCGGGGGGGCTTTAGATACGCAGTATTTT. Combining the CDR3 with reference TRBV5-8 and TRBJ2-3 gives the whole variable domain EAGVTQSPTHLIKTRGQQATLRCSPISGHTSVYWYQQALGLGLQFLLWYDEGEERNRGNFPPRFSGRQFPNYSSELNVNALELEDSALYLCASPSWGGGALDTQYFGPGTRLTVL.

The sample holds one count of this clone. V is TRBV28 and J is TRBJ1-5, with 8 bases fitting TRBD1. There are 14 residues in the CDR3. The V gene's germline CDR1 is MDHEN and CDR2 SYDVKM. After removal of 2 bases from V and 6 bases from J, the junction contained 3 bases not matched to a gene. The CDR3 region has the DNA TGTGCCAGCAGTTTACAGGGGGCAGTTCAGCCCCAGCATTTT. Translating it yields CASSLQGAVQPQHF.

The gene calls are TRBV7-9 and TRBJ1-6; 7 bases line up with TRBD1. The CDR3 contains 16 residues. Germline V gene sequence: CDR1 SEHNR, CDR2 FQNEAQ (reference sequence). Losses at the gene ends were 5 bases for V and 6 bases for J; bases not matched to a gene: 10. The CDR3 sequence is CASSPQWQGGNSPLHF. CDR3 in DNA: TGTGCCAGCAGCCCCCAGTGGCAGGGGGGTAATTCACCCCTCCACTTT.

This clone was counted between two and nine times. The chain is built from TRBV5-1 and TRBJ2-1; D perhaps matches TRBD2 (5 bases). The CDR3 is made up of 15 amino acids. Germline V gene sequence: CDR1 SGHRS, CDR2 YFSETQ. V lost 1 base, J lost 0 bases, and 8 bases lay in between. Here the CDR3 DNA reads TGCGCCAGCAGCTTGCTAGCTACCTCCTACAATGAGCAGTTCTTC. Encoded protein: CASSLLATSYNEQFF.